This section outlines one T cell receptor (beta chain) sequence together with its context. This sample was included in a study of blood T cell repertoires in COVID-19. The wider study: Nucleic acid was either cDNA or gDNA, and it came from T cells, B-cell-depleted T cells, or PBMCs.

TCRdb keeps only in-frame clones here, not all; method: immunoSEQ multiplex PCR. The repertoire holds 99,000 or so clones, with roughly 88% as singletons. From germline, CDR1 is SGHRS and CDR2 YFSETQ. V shed 2 bases and J shed 6 bases, with 14 bases lying between them. This CDR3 spans 14 amino acids. Material for sequencing was peripheral blood. The chain couples TRBV5-1 to TRBJ1-1, with a possible D match to TRBD1 (6 bases). This receptor was taken from a man aged 50-59 years with COVID-19, enrolled during active disease. DNA of the CDR3: TGCGCCAGCAGCTTCGGGGGGCTAGGATCTGAAGCTTTCTTT. This encodes CASSFGGLGSEAFF.